The 6 T cell receptor beta chains presented below share a single source sample, sequenced in a study of T cells after yellow fever vaccination. Each CDR3 protein is one row after TCRdb ran MiXCR on the 5' RACE reads. This table holds 150,000 to 200,000 distinct CDR3 sequences, 11% found once. The sample in question was CD8+ T cells sorted from PBMCs, obtained 15 days after the yellow fever booster vaccination. These TCRs come from a man aged 18 to 29 who received the YFV17D yellow fever vaccine.

This clonotype was recorded at least ten times. The gene calls are TRBV5-1 and TRBJ2-1; D ambiguous. Germline CDR1 and CDR2: SGHRS and YFSETQ. Trimming stripped 4 bases from V and 6 bases from J, with 8 bases between. This CDR3 has 12 residues. CDR3 protein: CASSPWRNEQFF. The CDR3 nucleotides read TGCGCCAGCAGCCCGTGGCGCAATGAGCAGTTCTTC.

The rearrangement uses TRBV6-1 and TRBJ2-1; D remains ambiguous. V was pared by 8 bases and J by 0 bases, with 11 bases between. Germline CDR1 reads MNHNS; CDR2 reads SASEGT. The CDR3 runs 14 residues. DNA of the CDR3: TGTGCCAGCCGCGCGTACAGCTCCTACAATGAGCAGTTCTTC. Amino acids: CASRAYSSYNEQFF.

J is TRBJ2-7 and V is TRBV6-6; 8 positions match TRBD2. This CDR3 comprises 15 residues. CDR1 and CDR2 (germline): MNHNY, SVGAGI (reference sequence). V gave up 0 bases and J gave up 6 bases; unmatched junction bases: 7. CDR3 nucleotide sequence: TGTGCCAGCAGTTACTCGAACGCGGGGGGCCCCGAGCAGTACGTC. Translating gives CASSYSNAGGPEQYV.

The sample holds a few counts of this clonotype. The genes are TRBV23-1 and TRBJ2-2, with 11 nucleotides matching TRBD1. TRBV23-1 is classed as an ORF, of uncertain function. This CDR3 region has 16 residues. V shed 3 bases and J 4 bases; nucleotides not matched to a gene: 4. The CDR3 DNA sequence: TGCGCCAGCAGTCACCGTGGGACAGGGGGCACCGGGGAGCTGTTTTTT. Translated: CASSHRGTGGTGELFF.

In this sample, this clonotype turned up a few times. V usage is TRBV5-1 and J usage is TRBJ2-7; D tentatively fits TRBD1 or TRBD2 (6 bases each). This CDR3 is built from 16 residues. V gave up 4 bases and J gave up 2 bases, with 19 bases separating them. The germline V gene encodes CDR1 SGHRS and CDR2 YFSETQ. The CDR3 reads CASSSHRDSKTYEQYF. The CDR3 DNA follows: TGCGCCAGCAGCAGTCACAGGGACTCCAAGACCTACGAGCAGTACTTC.

CDR3 nucleotides: TGCGCCAGCAGCCAAGTGGATAGGTGGAATTCACCCCTCCACTTT. It translates to CASSQVDRWNSPLHF. V gene TRBV4-3 combines with J gene TRBJ1-6; unclear D gene. The V end lost 1 base, the J end lost 7 bases, and 11 bases lay between the germline ends. Per germline, CDR1 LGHNA and CDR2 YSLEER. The CDR3 is 15 residues long.